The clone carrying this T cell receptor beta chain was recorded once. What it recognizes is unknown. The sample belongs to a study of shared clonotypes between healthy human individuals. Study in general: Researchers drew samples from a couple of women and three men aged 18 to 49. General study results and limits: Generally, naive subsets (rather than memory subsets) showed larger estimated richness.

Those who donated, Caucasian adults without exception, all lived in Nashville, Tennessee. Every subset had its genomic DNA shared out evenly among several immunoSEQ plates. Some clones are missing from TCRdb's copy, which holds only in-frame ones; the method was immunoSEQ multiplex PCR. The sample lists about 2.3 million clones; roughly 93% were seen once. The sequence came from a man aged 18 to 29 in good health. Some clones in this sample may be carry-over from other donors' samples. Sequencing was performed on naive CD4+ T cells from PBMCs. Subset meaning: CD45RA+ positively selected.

CDR3 nucleotide sequence: TGTGCCAGCTCCCGACTCGACAGGGGCCCTAATGAAAAACTGTTTTTT. This sequence encodes CASSRLDRGPNEKLFF. The gene calls are TRBV18 and TRBJ1-4; TRBD1 agrees at 8 bases. Germline lookup yields CDR1 KGHSH and CDR2 LQKENI. The CDR3 loop spans 16 amino acids. Losses at the gene ends were 6 bases for V and 3 bases for J; bases not matched to a gene: 9.